This TCR beta chain was obtained from a study of regulatory T cells in long-lasting Graves disease. In its sample, this clonotype was seen many times. Its target is unknown. Noted time point: newly diagnosed GD, antithyroid drugs for less than 3 months. The TCR library was made from RNA extracted from PBMCs. Study-level points and caveats: It was in persistent disease that TRBV28, TRBJ1-2 and TRBJ2-5 were favored.

TCR beta libraries were built with iRepertoire HTBI primers and Arm-PCR of CDR3 regions. TCRdb passed the multiplex PCR reads through MiXCR, listing each CDR3 protein once. The sample holds under 250,000 distinct CDR3 sequences, roughly 21% seen once. The CDR3 contains 13 residues. CDR1 DFQATT and CDR2 SNEGSKA come from the germline V gene (reference sequence). The V segment lost 2 bases and the J segment 6 bases; nucleotides outside the gene matches: 7. The chain carries TRBV20-1 and TRBJ2-7; TRBD2 aligns across 7 bases. The sequenced sample was peripheral blood mononuclear cells (PBMCs), obtained at new diagnosis, from a patient treated with antithyroid drugs. The sequence came from a female donor with Graves disease. CDR3 sequence (DNA): TGCAGTGCTAGATTCGCGGGAGAAGTCGAGCAGTACTTC. Its protein product is CSARFAGEVEQYF.